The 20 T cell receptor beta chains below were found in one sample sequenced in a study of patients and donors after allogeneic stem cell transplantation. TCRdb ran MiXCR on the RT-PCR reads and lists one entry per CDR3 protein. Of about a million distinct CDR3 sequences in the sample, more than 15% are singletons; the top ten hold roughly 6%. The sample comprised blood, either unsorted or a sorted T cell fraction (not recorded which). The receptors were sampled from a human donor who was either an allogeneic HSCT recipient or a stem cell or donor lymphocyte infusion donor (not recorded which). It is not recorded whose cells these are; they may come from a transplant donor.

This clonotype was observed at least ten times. Here the CDR3 DNA reads TGTGCCAGCAGTTGGACGGAAAACACTGAAGCTTTCTTT. Its protein product is CASSWTENTEAFF. The rearrangement joins TRBV12-3 or TRBV12-4 to TRBJ1-1; D is unresolved. The CDR3 has 13 residues. The V gene lost 4 bases and the J gene lost 2 bases, with 8 bases spanning the gap.

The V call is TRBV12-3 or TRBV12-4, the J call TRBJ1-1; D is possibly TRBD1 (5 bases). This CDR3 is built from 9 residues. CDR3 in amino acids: CVPGGEAFF. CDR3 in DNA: TGTGTTCCGGGGGGTGAAGCTTTCTTT.

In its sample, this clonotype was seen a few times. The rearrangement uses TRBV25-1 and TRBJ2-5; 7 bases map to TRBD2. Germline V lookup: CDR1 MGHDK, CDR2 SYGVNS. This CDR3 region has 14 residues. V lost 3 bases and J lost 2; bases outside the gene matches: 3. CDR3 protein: CASSDGTKQETQYF. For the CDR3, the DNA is TGTGCCAGCAGTGACGGGACTAAGCAAGAGACCCAGTACTTC. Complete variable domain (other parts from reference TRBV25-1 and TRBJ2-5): EADIYQTPRYLVIGTGKKITLECSQTMGHDKMYWYQQDPGMELHLIHYSYGVNSTEKGDLSSESTVSRIRTEHFPLTLESARPSHTSQYLCASSDGTKQETQYFGPGTRLLVL.

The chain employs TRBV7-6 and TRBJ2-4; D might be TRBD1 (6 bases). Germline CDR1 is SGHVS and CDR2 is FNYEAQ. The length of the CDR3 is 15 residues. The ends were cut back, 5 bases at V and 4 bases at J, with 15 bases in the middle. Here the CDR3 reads CASSGRKTGKNIQYF. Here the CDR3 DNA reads TGTGCCAGCAGCGGTAGGAAGACAGGAAAAAACATTCAGTACTTC.

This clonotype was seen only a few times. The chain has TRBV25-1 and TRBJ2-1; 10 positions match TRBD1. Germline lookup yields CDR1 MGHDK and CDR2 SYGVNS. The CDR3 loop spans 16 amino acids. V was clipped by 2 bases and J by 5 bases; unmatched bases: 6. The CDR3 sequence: CASSERTGTGDNEQFF. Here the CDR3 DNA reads TGTGCCAGCAGTGAACGAACCGGGACAGGGGACAATGAGCAGTTCTTC.

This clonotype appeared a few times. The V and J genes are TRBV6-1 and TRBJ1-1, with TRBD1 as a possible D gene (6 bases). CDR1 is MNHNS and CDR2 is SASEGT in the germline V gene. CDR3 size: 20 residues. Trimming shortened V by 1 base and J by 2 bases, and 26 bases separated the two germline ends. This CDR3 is CASSEEDYGGQRNLNTEAFF. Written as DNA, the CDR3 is TGTGCCAGCAGTGAAGAGGATTATGGCGGACAGCGAAACCTTAACACTGAAGCTTTCTTT.

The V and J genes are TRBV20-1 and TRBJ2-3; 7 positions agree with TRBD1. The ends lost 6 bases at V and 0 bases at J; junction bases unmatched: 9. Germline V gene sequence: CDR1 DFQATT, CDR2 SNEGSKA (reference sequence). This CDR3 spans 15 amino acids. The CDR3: CSAPGDRKSTDTQYF. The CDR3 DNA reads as TGCAGTGCACCCGGGGACAGAAAGAGCACAGATACGCAGTATTTT.

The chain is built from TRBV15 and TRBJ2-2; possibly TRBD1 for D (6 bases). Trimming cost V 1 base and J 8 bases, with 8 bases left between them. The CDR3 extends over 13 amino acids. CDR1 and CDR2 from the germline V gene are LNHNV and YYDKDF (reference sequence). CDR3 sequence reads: CATSRGGLGELFF. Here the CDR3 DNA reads TGTGCCACCAGCAGAGGGGGGCTGGGGGAGCTGTTTTTT. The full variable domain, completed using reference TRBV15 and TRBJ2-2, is DAMVIQNPRYQVTQFGKPVTLSCSQTLNHNVMYWYQQKSSQAPKLLFHYYDKDFNNEADTPDNFQSRRPNTSFCFLDIRSPGLGDTAMYLCATSRGGLGELFFGEGSRLTVL.

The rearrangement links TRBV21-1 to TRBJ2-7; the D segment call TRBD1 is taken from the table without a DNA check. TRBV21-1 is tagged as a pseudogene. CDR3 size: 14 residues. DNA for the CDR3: TGTGCCAGCAGCAAGAGACAGGGGAACTACGAGCAGTACTTC. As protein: CASSKRQGNYEQYF.

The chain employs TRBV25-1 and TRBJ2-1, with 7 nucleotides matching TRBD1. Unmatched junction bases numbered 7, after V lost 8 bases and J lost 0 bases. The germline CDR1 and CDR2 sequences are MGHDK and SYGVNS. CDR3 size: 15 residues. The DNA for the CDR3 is TGTGCCAGCGGGCCCACAGGGGACTCCTACAATGAGCAGTTCTTC. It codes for CASGPTGDSYNEQFF. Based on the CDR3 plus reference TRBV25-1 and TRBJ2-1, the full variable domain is EADIYQTPRYLVIGTGKKITLECSQTMGHDKMYWYQQDPGMELHLIHYSYGVNSTEKGDLSSESTVSRIRTEHFPLTLESARPSHTSQYLCASGPTGDSYNEQFFGPGTRLTVL.

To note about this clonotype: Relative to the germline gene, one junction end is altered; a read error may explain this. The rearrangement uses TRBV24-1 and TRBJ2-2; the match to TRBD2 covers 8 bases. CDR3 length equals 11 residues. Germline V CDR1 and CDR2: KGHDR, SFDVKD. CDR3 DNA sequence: TGTGCCACCCGGGAGGGTGGGGAACTGTTTTTT. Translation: CATREGGELFF.

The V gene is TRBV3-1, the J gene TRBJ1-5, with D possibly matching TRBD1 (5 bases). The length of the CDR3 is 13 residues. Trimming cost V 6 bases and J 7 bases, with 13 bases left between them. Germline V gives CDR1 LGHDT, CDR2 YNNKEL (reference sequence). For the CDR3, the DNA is TGTGCCAGCAGTCTGGGACTAAGCCAGCCCCAGCATTTT. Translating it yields CASSLGLSQPQHF.

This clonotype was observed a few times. CDR3: CASSHDRGRRDEQFF. The CDR3 DNA is TGCGCCAGCAGCCACGACAGGGGGCGTAGGGATGAGCAGTTCTTC. The chain links TRBV5-1 to TRBJ2-1; 10 bases line up with TRBD1. Germline V CDR1 and CDR2: SGHRS, YFSETQ. The CDR3 has 15 amino acids. V trimming: 4 bases; J trimming: 8 bases; junction bases outside the gene matches: 9.

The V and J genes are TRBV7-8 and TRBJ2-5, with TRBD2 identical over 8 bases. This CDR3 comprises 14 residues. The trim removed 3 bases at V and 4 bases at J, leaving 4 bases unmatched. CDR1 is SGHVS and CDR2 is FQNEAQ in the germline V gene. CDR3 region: CASSFQGLGETQYF. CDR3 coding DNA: TGTGCCAGCAGCTTCCAGGGACTAGGAGAGACCCAGTACTTC.

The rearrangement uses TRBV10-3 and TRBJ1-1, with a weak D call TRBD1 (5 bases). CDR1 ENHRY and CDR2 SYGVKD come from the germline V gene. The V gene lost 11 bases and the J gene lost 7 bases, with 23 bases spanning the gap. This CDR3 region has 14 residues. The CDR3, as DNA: TGTGCCGCCAGGGCCGGTACGGGGGTGGATGAAGCTTTCTTT. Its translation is CAARAGTGVDEAFF.

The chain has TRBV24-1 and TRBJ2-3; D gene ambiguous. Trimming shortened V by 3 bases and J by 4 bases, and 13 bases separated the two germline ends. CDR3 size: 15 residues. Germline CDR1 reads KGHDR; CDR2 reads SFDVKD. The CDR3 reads CATSDRSHAPDTQYF. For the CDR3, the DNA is TGTGCCACCAGTGATCGCTCCCACGCCCCAGATACGCAGTATTTT.

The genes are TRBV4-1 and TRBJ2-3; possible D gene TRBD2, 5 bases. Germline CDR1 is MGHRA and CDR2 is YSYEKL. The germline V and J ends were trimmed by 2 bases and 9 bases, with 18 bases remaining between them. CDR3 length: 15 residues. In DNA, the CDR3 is TGCGCCAGCAGCCAACGACTACCGGCTAGGAACACGCAGTATTTT. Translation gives CASSQRLPARNTQYF.

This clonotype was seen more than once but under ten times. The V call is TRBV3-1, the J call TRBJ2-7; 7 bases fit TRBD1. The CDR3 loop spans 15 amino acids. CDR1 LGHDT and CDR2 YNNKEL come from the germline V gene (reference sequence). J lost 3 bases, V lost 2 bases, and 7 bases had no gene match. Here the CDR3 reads CASSQSSGQNYEQYF. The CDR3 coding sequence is TGTGCCAGCAGCCAAAGCTCGGGACAGAACTACGAGCAGTACTTC.

This CDR3 reads CASEGGWRIKTYEQYF. The CDR3 region has the DNA TGCGCCAGCGAGGGGGGTTGGAGGATCAAGACCTACGAGCAGTACTTC. The chain joins TRBV10-2 to TRBJ2-7; the D gene could be TRBD1 or TRBD2 (6 bases each). CDR3 length equals 16 residues. Trimming removed 8 bases at V and 2 bases at J, with 22 bases between. Germline V gene data show CDR1 as WSHSY and CDR2 as SAAADI.

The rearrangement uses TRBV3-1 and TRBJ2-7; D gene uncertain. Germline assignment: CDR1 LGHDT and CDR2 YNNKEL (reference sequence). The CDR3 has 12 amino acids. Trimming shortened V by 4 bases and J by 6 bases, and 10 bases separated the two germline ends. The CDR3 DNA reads TGTGCCAGCAGCCCCACTGGATCCGAGCAGTACTTC. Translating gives CASSPTGSEQYF.